These 5 T cell receptor beta chains were sequenced from one sample in a study of immune evolution from preneoplasia to lung adenocarcinoma. The data were produced by immunoSEQ multiplex PCR, yet TCRdb's version contains in-frame clones alone and is incomplete. The table has approximately 4,500 clones, almost 85% seen once. Sequenced material: FFPE lung adenocarcinoma in situ tissue. Source of these receptors: a person aged 70 to 79 with lung adenocarcinoma.

The rearrangement joins TRBV5-1 to TRBJ1-2; weak D call: TRBD1 (6 bases). The germline V gene encodes CDR1 SGHRS and CDR2 YFSETQ. The CDR3 length is 15 residues. Trimming pared 7 bases from V and 0 bases from J, leaving 16 bases between. CDR3 loop: CASGGQGGTNYGYTF. The CDR3, as DNA: TGCGCCAGCGGGGGGCAGGGTGGAACTAACTATGGCTACACCTTC.

The V gene is TRBV18, the J gene TRBJ2-5; D is unresolved. This CDR3 region has 15 residues. Germline-derived CDR1 and CDR2 are KGHSH and LQKENI. Trimming cost V 1 base and J 5 bases, with 14 bases left between them. CDR3 region: CASSPQGSIGETQYF. CDR3 coding DNA: TGTGCCAGCTCACCACAGGGCTCGATCGGGGAGACCCAGTACTTC.

This clone is classed as large. V and J are TRBV7-9 and TRBJ1-2, with D unresolved. From germline, CDR1 is SEHNR and CDR2 FQNEAQ (reference sequence). The CDR3 has 13 amino acids. V lost 1 base to trimming and J lost 8 bases, with 11 bases between them. DNA of the CDR3: TGTGCCAGCAGCTTAGGGCGGCCTCAGGGCTACACCTTC. It encodes CASSLGRPQGYTF.

V and J are TRBV27 and TRBJ2-6, with TRBD1 matching 7 bases. This CDR3 has 22 amino acids. The V and J ends lost 6 bases and 0 bases, in that order; junction bases with no gene match: 23. Germline V gene sequence: CDR1 MNHEY, CDR2 SMNVEV (reference sequence). The CDR3 DNA follows: TGTGCCAGCAGACCTCTCAGAGAATCCGGGACAGATTTATTCTCTGGGGCCAACGTCCTGACTTTC. Translated: CASRPLRESGTDLFSGANVLTF.

The J gene is TRBJ1-1, the V gene TRBV2; D gene unclear. Germline-derived CDR1 and CDR2 are SNHLY and FYNNEI. The CDR3 consists of 13 residues. Trimming shortened V by 7 bases and J by 3 bases, and 12 bases separated the two germline ends. CDR3 bases: TGTGCCAGCACAGACCAAACGGACACTGAAGCTTTCTTT. Its translation is CASTDQTDTEAFF.